The 14 T cell receptor beta chains listed next were all sequenced from one sample in a study of T cell repertoires in cytomegalovirus infection. TCRdb itself ran the reads through MiXCR, one entry per CDR3 protein. The table lists approximately 1,000,000 distinct CDR3 sequences, roughly 30% of them singletons. Antigens of these TCRs are unknown. This sample comprised cultured CD8+ T cells from PBMCs, obtained from culture after CMV antigen stimulation. Every receptor here comes from a human donor in good health (CMV status not recorded). Some clones in this sample may be carry-over from other donors' samples.

The chain recombines TRBV10-3 with TRBJ2-3; a weak D match, TRBD2 (7 bases). This CDR3 is 17 amino acids long. The germline CDR1 and CDR2 sequences are ENHRY and SYGVKD. V lost 0 bases and J 1 base, leaving 14 bases between the germline ends. The CDR3 spells CAISESRGARGTDTQYF. CDR3 coding DNA: TGTGCCATCAGTGAGTCCCGGGGGGCGAGGGGCACAGATACGCAGTATTTT.

The gene calls are TRBV20-1 and TRBJ2-2, with 10 bases matching TRBD2. The CDR3 is 16 amino acids. Germline V gene sequence: CDR1 DFQATT, CDR2 SNEGSKA (reference sequence). The ends lost 0 bases at V and 6 bases at J; junction bases unmatched: 7. CDR3 region: CSARDPLAGISGELFF. The CDR3 region has the DNA TGCAGTGCTAGAGATCCACTAGCGGGGATATCCGGGGAGCTGTTTTTT.

This clonotype has more than one count but fewer than ten. The chain has TRBV12-3 or TRBV12-4 and TRBJ1-2, with D maybe TRBD1 (5 bases). V was cut by 7 bases and J by 3 bases, with 21 bases left in between. The CDR3 has 16 amino acids. CDR3 region: CASTPSPPTGHYGYTF. The CDR3, as DNA: TGTGCCAGCACCCCCTCCCCACCAACAGGACACTATGGCTACACCTTC.

This sequence joins TRBV7-6 and TRBJ2-2; 14 nucleotides align to TRBD2. CDR3 length: 18 amino acids. Germline values: CDR1 SGHVS, CDR2 FNYEAQ. Trimming removed 4 bases from V and 5 bases from J; junction bases left unmatched: 9. The CDR3 DNA is TGTGCCAGCAGCTGGGGACTAGCGGGGGCGCAATGTACCGGGGAGCTGTTTTTT. This translates into CASSWGLAGAQCTGELFF. The full variable domain, with the rest looked up from reference TRBV7-6 and TRBJ2-2, is GAGVSQSPRYKVTKRGQDVALRCDPISGHVSLYWYRQALGQGPEFLTYFNYEAQQDKSGLPNDRFSAERPEGSISTLTIQRTEQRDSAMYRCASSWGLAGAQCTGELFFGEGSRLTVL.

This clonotype turned up a few times. The chain employs TRBV6-2 or TRBV6-3 and TRBJ2-3; D possibly corresponds to TRBD1 (6 bases). This CDR3 comprises 15 residues. Germline V gives CDR1 MNHEY, CDR2 SVGEGT. The V gene lost 0 bases and the J gene lost 4 bases, with 11 bases spanning the gap. The CDR3 bases are TGTGCCAGCAGTTACTCGTGGGGGCCAGCAGATACGCAGTATTTT. Translation gives CASSYSWGPADTQYF.

The chain has TRBV6-6 and TRBJ2-5; maybe TRBD1 (6 bases). V was pared by 7 bases and J by 2 bases, with 17 bases between. Germline V gene sequence: CDR1 MNHNY, CDR2 SVGAGI (reference sequence). This CDR3 is 15 amino acids long. The CDR3 DNA is TGTGCCAGCAAAGTTTGGGGCAGGGGTCAAGAGACCCAGTACTTC. It encodes CASKVWGRGQETQYF.

The chain recombines TRBV20-1 with TRBJ2-7; weak D call: TRBD1 (6 bases). This CDR3 contains 15 residues. CDR1 is DFQATT and CDR2 is SNEGSKA in the germline V gene (reference sequence). With 0 bases removed from V and 0 bases from J, the gap between germline ends came to 12 bases. The DNA of the CDR3 is TGCAGTGCTAGAGATCCCGGGACAAACTCCTACGAGCAGTACTTC. It is translated as CSARDPGTNSYEQYF.

The rearrangement uses TRBV14 and TRBJ2-6, with 7 bases matching TRBD1. After removal of 0 bases from V and 0 bases from J, the junction contained 11 bases not matched to a gene. Germline V gives CDR1 SGHDN, CDR2 FVKESK. There are 20 residues in the CDR3. Written as DNA, the CDR3 is TGTGCCAGCAGCCAAGACCCCCGGACAGGTTATTACTCTGGGGCCAACGTCCTGACTTTC. This codes for CASSQDPRTGYYSGANVLTF. Together with reference TRBV14 and TRBJ2-6, the CDR3 gives the full variable domain: EAGVTQFPSHSVIEKGQTVTLRCDPISGHDNLYWYRRVMGKEIKFLLHFVKESKQDESGMPNNRFLAERTGGTYSTLKVQPAELEDSGVYFCASSQDPRTGYYSGANVLTFGAGSRLTVL.

This clonotype has a count of ten or more. This chain joins TRBV11-2 and TRBJ1-5; 9 bases line up with TRBD1. The trim removed 5 bases at V and 7 bases at J, leaving 9 bases unmatched. CDR1 and CDR2 (germline): SGHAT, FQNNGV. The CDR3 contains 15 residues. The CDR3 nucleotides read TGTGCCAGCAGCCTAGGACAGGGGAGGTGGCAGCCCCAGCATTTT. Translation gives CASSLGQGRWQPQHF.

About this clonotype itself: The CDR3 does not close with the conserved phenylalanine or tryptophan, likely indicating a read error. The chain couples TRBV6-2 or TRBV6-3 to TRBJ2-3, with 8 bases fitting TRBD1. This CDR3 region has 15 residues. Germline CDR1 MNHEY, CDR2 SVGEGT. The ends lost 5 bases at V and 2 bases at J; junction bases unmatched: 6. Here the CDR3 reads CASSDTGGLTDTQYS. CDR3 bases: TGTGCCAGCAGTGATACAGGGGGACTCACAGATACGCAGTATTCT.

The chain uses TRBV12-3 or TRBV12-4 and TRBJ1-1, with D uncertain. The CDR3 sequence is 15 residues long. Trimming removed 3 bases from V and 4 bases from J, with 15 bases in between. The CDR3 reads CASSFQGGRSTEAFF. CDR3 nucleotide sequence: TGTGCCAGCAGTTTCCAAGGAGGACGGAGCACTGAAGCTTTCTTT.

This clonotype has a handful of counts. The chain links TRBV10-3 to TRBJ2-1, with TRBD1 matching over 8 bases. The junction had 5 bases not matched to a gene; V was cut back by 6 bases and J by 7 bases. Looked up from germline, CDR1 is ENHRY and CDR2 is SYGVKD. CDR3 length equals 13 residues. The CDR3, as DNA: TGTGCCATCAGGACAGGGGCGGTGAATGAGCAGTTCTTC. Residues: CAIRTGAVNEQFF.

V is TRBV4-3 and J is TRBJ2-5; 10 bases map to TRBD2. CDR1 is LGHNA and CDR2 is YSLEER in the germline V gene. With V trimmed by 0 bases and J by 5 bases, 12 bases remained unmatched. The CDR3 consists of 18 residues. The CDR3 spells CASSQETVQRGGWETQYF. The CDR3 bases are TGCGCCAGCAGCCAAGAGACGGTGCAGCGGGGGGGCTGGGAGACCCAGTACTTC.

Here the CDR3 reads CASSPGTSGTIQETQYF. The DNA of the CDR3 is TGTGCCAGCAGCCCTGGGACTAGCGGTACGATCCAAGAGACCCAGTACTTC. V usage is TRBV7-9 and J usage is TRBJ2-5; 11 positions agree with TRBD2. Germline CDR1 reads SEHNR; CDR2 reads FQNEAQ (reference sequence). The CDR3 contains 17 residues. Trimming took 5 bases from V and 1 from J; bases not matched to a gene: 9.